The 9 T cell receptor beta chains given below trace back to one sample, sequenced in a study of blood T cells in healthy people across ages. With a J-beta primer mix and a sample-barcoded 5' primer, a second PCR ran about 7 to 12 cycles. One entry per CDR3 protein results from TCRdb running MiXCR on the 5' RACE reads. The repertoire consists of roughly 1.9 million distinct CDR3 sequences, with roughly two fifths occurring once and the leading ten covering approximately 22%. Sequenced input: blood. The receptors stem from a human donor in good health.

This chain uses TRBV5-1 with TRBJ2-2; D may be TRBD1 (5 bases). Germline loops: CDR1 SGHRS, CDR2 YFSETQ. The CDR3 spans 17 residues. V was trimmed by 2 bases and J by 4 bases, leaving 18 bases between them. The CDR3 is CASSLKIAGPSTGELFF. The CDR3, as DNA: TGCGCCAGCAGCTTAAAGATCGCAGGGCCGTCCACCGGGGAGCTGTTTTTT.

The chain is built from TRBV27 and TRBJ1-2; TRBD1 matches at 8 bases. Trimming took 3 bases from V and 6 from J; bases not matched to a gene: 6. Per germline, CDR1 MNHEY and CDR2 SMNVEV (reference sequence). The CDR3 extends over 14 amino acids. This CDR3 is CASSLTGVEDGYTF. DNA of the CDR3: TGTGCCAGCAGTTTGACAGGGGTTGAAGATGGCTACACCTTC.

CDR3 DNA: TGTGCCAGCAGTTACTCGCAAGGGAACACCGGGGAGCTGTTTTTT. Amino acids: CASSYSQGNTGELFF. The gene calls are TRBV6-5 and TRBJ2-2; D is ambiguous. The CDR3 runs 15 residues. The V end lost 0 bases, the J end lost 1 base, and 6 bases lay between the germline ends. Germline-derived CDR1 and CDR2 are MNHEY and SVGAGI.

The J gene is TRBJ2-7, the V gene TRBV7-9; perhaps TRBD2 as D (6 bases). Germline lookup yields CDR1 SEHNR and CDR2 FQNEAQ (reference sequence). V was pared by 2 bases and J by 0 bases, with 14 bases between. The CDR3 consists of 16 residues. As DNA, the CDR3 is TGTGCCAGCAGCTTACCCCGGGGGTCTGCCTCCTACGAGCAGTACTTC. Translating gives CASSLPRGSASYEQYF.

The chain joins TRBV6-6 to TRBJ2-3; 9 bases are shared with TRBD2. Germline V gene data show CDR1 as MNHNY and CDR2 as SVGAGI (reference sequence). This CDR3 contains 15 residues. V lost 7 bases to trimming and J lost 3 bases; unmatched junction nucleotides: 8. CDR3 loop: CASKKLAGGTDTQYF. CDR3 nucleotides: TGTGCCAGCAAAAAACTGGCGGGGGGGACAGATACGCAGTATTTT.

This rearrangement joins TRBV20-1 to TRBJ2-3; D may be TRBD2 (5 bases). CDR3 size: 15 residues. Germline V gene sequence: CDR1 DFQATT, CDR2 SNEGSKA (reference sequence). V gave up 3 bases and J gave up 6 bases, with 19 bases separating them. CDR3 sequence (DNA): TGCAGTGCTAGCCACGAGCTAGCCTTACAGGATACGCAGTATTTT. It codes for CSASHELALQDTQYF.

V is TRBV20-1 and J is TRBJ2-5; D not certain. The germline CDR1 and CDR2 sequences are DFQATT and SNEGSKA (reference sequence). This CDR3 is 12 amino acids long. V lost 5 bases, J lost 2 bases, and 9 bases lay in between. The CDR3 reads CSAVRQQETQYF. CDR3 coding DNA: TGCAGTGCTGTGAGGCAGCAAGAGACCCAGTACTTC.

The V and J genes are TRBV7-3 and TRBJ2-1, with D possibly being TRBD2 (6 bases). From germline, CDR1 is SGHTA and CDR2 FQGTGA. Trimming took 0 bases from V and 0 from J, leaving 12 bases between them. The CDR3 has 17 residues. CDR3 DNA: TGTGCCAGCAGCTTAACTGGAGGGATGAGCTCCTACAATGAGCAGTTCTTC. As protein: CASSLTGGMSSYNEQFF. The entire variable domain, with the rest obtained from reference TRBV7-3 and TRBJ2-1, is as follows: GAGVSQTPSNKVTEKGKYVELRCDPISGHTALYWYRQSLGQGPEFLIYFQGTGAADDSGLPNDRFFAVRPEGSVSTLKIQRTERGDSAVYLCASSLTGGMSSYNEQFFGPGTRLTVL.

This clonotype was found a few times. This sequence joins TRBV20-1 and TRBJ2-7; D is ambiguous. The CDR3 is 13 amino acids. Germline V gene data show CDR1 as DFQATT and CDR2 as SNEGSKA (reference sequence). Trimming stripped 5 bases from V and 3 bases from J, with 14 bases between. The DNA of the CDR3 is TGCAGTGCTTGGTCCGACGGATACTACGAGCAGTACTTC. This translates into CSAWSDGYYEQYF.